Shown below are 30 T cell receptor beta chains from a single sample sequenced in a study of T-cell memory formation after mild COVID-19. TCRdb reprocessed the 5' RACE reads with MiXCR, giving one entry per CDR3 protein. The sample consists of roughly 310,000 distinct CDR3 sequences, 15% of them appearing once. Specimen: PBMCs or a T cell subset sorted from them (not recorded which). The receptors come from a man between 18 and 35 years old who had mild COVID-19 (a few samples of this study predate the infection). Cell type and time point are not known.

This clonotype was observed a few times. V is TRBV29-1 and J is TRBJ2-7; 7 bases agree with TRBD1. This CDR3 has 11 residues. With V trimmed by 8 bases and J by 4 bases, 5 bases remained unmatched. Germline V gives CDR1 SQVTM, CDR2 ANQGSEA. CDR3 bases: TGCAGCACCTGGGACAGTTACGAGCAGTACTTC. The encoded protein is CSTWDSYEQYF.

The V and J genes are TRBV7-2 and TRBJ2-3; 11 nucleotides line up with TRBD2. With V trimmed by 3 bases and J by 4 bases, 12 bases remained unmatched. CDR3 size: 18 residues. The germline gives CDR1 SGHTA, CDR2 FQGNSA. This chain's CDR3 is CASSLYSGGAWIADTQYF. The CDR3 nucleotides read TGTGCCAGCAGCTTGTATAGCGGGGGGGCCTGGATCGCAGATACGCAGTATTTT.

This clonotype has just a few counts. The CDR3 loop is CAWGRTGNEQFF. The CDR3 nucleotides read TGTGCCTGGGGGAGGACGGGGAATGAGCAGTTCTTC. The chain employs TRBV30 and TRBJ2-1; perhaps TRBD2 as D (6 bases). CDR1 and CDR2 from the germline V gene are GTSNPN and SVGIG (reference sequence). V shed 5 bases and J shed 7 bases, with 12 bases lying between them. The CDR3 loop spans 12 amino acids.

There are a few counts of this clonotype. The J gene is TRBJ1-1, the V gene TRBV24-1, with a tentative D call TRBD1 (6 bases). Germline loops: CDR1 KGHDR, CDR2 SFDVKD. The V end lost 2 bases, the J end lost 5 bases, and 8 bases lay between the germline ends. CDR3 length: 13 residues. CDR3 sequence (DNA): TGTGCCACCAGTGATTCTACAGGGACTGAAGCTTTCTTT. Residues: CATSDSTGTEAFF.

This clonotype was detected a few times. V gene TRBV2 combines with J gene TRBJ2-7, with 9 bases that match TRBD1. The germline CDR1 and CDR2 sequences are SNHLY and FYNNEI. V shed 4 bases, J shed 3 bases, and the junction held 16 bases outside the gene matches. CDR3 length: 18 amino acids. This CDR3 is CASSAPGQGFYRNYEQYF. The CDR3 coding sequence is TGTGCCAGCAGTGCTCCGGGACAGGGATTTTATAGAAACTACGAGCAGTACTTC.

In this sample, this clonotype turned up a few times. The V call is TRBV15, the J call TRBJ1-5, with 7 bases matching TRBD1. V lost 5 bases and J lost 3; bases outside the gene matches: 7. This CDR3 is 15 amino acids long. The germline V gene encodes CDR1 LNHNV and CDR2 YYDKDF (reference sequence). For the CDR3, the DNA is TGTGCCACCAGCGAACTAGGGACAGCCAATCAGCCCCAGCATTTT. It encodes CATSELGTANQPQHF.

CDR3 coding DNA: TGTGCCAGCCGAGGGGGAAGTAGCACAGATACGCAGTATTTT. Amino acid sequence: CASRGGSSTDTQYF. The chain couples TRBV7-9 to TRBJ2-3; D is perhaps TRBD1 (6 bases). The germline V gene encodes CDR1 SEHNR and CDR2 FQNEAQ (reference sequence). CDR3 length: 14 residues. Trimming cost V 8 bases and J 0 bases, with 12 bases left between them.

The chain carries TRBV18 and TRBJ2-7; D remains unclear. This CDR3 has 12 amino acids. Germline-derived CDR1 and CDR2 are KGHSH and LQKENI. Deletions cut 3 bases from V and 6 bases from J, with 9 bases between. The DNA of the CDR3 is TGTGCCAGCTCACCGGGGATAAGCGAGCAGTACGTC. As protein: CASSPGISEQYV.

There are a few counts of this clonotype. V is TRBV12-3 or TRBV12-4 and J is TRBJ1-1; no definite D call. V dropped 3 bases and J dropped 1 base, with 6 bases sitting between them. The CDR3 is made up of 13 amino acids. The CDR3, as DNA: TGTGCCAGCAGTTTCTACTCGAACACTGAAGCTTTCTTT. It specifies CASSFYSNTEAFF.

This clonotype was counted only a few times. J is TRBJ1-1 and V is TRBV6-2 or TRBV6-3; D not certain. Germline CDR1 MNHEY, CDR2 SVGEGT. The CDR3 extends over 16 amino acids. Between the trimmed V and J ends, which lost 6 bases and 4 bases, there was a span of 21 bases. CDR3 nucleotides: TGTGCCAGCAGGGGCGGACTCATAAGGGATGGCACTGAAGCTTTCTTT. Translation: CASRGGLIRDGTEAFF.

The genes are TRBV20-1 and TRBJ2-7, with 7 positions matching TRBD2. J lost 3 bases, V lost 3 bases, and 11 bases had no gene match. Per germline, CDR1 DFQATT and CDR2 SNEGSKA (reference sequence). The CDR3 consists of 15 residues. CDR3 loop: CSASSSRGRIYEQYV. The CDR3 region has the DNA TGCAGTGCTAGTAGCTCGCGGGGGAGGATCTACGAGCAGTACGTC.

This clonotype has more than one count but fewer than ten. The CDR3 DNA reads TGTGCCAGCAGAACTACCCATGTTGGCTACACCTTC. Its protein product is CASRTTHVGYTF. The chain is built from TRBV6-5 and TRBJ1-2; unclear D gene. CDR3 size: 12 residues. V shed 6 bases and J shed 7 bases, with 12 bases lying between them. Per germline, CDR1 MNHEY and CDR2 SVGAGI.

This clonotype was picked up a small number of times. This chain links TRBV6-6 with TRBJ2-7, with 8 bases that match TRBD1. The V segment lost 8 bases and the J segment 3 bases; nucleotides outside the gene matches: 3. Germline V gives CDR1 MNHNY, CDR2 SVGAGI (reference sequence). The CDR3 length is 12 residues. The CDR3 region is CASLTGDYEQYF. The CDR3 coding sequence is TGTGCCAGCCTGACAGGGGACTACGAGCAGTACTTC.

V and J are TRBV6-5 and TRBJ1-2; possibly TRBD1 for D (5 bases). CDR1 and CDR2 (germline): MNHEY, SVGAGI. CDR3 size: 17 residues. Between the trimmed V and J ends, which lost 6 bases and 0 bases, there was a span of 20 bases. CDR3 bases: TGTGCCAGCAGCCAGTGGGGCATAGGCGAGTCTAACTATGGCTACACCTTC. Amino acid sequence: CASSQWGIGESNYGYTF.

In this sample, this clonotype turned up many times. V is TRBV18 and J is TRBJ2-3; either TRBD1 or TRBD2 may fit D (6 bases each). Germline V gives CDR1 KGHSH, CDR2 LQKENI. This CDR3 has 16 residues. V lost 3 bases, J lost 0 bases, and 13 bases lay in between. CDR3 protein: CASSPSLGGSTDTQYF. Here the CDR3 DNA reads TGTGCCAGCTCACCTTCCCTGGGGGGCAGCACAGATACGCAGTATTTT.

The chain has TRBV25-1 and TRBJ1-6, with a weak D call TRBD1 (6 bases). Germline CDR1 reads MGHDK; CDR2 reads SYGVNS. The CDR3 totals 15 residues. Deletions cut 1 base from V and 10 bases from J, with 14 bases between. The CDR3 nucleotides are TGTGCCAGCAGTGAATGGGGGCAGGGCGGATCACCCCTCCACTTT. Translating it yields CASSEWGQGGSPLHF.

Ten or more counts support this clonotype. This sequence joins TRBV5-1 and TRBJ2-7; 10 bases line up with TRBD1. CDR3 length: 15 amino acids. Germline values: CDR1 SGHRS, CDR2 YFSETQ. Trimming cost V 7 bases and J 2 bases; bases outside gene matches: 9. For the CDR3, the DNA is TGCGCCAGCTGTCACGCCGGGACAGGGGCCTACGAGCAGTACTTC. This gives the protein CASCHAGTGAYEQYF.

The CDR3 protein is CASSSRQDTQYF. CDR3 nucleotides: TGCGCCAGCAGCAGCCGACAGGATACGCAGTATTTT. The rearrangement joins TRBV5-1 to TRBJ2-3; tentatively, D is TRBD1 (5 bases). Trimming removed 4 bases from V and 6 bases from J, with 9 bases in between. The CDR3 extends over 12 amino acids. CDR1 SGHRS and CDR2 YFSETQ come from the germline V gene.

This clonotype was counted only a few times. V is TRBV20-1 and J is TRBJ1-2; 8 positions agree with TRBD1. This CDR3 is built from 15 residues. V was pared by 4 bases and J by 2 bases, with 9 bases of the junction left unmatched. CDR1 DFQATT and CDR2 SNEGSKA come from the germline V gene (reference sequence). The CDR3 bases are TGCAGTGCTAAGGACAGGGAATTTTTCAACTATGGCTACACCTTC. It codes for CSAKDREFFNYGYTF.

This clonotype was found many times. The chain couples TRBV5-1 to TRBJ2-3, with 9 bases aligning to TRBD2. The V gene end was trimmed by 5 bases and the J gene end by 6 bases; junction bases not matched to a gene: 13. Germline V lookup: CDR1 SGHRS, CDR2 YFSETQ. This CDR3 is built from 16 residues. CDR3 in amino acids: CASSSSPRGGRDTQYF. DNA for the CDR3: TGCGCCAGCAGTTCCTCCCCGCGGGGGGGCCGGGATACGCAGTATTTT.

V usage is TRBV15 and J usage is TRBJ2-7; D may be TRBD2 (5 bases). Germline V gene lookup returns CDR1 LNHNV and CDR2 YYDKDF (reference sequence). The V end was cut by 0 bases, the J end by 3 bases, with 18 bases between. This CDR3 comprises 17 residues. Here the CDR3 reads CATSRDYGGGGGYEQYV. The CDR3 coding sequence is TGTGCCACCAGCAGAGATTATGGAGGAGGAGGAGGCTACGAGCAGTACGTC.

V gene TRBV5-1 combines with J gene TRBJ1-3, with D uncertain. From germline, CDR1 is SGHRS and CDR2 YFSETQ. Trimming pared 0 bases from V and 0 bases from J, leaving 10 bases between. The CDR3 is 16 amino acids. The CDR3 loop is CASSLAPGYSGNTIYF. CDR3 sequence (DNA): TGCGCCAGCAGCTTGGCGCCCGGATACTCTGGAAACACCATATATTTT.

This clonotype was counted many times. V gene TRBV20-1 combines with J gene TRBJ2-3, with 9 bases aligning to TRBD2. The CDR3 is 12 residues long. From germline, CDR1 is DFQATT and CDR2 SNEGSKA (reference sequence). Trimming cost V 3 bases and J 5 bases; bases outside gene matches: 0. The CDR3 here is CSARRGGDTQYF. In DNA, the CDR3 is TGCAGTGCTAGGCGGGGGGGAGATACGCAGTATTTT.

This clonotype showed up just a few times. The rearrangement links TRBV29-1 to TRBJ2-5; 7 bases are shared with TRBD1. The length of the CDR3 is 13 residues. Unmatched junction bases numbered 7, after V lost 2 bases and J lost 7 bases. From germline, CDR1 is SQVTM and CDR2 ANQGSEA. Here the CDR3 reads CSVEWGQSRTQYF. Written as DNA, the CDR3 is TGCAGCGTTGAATGGGGACAGTCCAGGACCCAGTACTTC.

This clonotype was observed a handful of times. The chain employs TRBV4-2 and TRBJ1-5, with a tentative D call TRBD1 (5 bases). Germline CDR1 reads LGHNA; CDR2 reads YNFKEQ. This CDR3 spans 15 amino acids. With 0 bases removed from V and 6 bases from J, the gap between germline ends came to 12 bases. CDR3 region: CASSQDLGGGQPQHF. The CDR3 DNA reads TGTGCCAGCAGCCAAGATCTTGGCGGGGGTCAGCCCCAGCATTTT.

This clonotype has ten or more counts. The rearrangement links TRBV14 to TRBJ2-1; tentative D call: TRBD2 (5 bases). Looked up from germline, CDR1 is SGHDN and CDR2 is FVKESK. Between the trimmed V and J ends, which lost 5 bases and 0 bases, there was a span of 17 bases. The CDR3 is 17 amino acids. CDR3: CASSARAASYSYNEQFF. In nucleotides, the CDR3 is TGTGCCAGCAGCGCCCGAGCCGCTAGCTACTCCTACAATGAGCAGTTCTTC.

CDR3 residues: CASSPSAADTQYF. The CDR3, as DNA: TGTGCCAGCAGTCCCTCCGCTGCAGATACGCAGTATTTT. J is TRBJ2-3 and V is TRBV11-1; D unresolved. CDR1 SGHAT and CDR2 FQDESV come from the germline V gene (reference sequence). The CDR3 totals 13 residues. Trimming took 6 bases from V and 4 from J, leaving 11 bases between them.

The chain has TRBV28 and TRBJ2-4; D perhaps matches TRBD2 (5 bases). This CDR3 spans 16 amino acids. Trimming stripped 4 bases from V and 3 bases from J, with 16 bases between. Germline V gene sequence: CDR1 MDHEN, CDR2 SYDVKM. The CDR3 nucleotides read TGTGCCAGCAGTTCGGGGTCTCTCTGGGGCAAAAACATTCAGTACTTC. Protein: CASSSGSLWGKNIQYF.

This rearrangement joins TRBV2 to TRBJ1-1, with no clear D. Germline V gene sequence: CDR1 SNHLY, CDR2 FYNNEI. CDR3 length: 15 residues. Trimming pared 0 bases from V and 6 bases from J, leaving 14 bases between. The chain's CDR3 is CASSEAGRSTAEAFF. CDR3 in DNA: TGTGCCAGCAGTGAAGCCGGGCGGTCGACGGCTGAAGCTTTCTTT.

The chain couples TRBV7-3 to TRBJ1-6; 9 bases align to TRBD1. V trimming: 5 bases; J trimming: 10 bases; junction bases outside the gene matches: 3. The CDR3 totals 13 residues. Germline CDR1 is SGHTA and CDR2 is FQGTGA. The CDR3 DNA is TGTGCCAGCAGCGGGGACAGGGAATCACCCCTCCACTTT. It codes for CASSGDRESPLHF.